This TCR beta chain derives from a study of OX40 agonist ivuxolimab in advanced cancers. About the study: Partial response was recorded in three patients: one hepatocellular carcinoma and two cutaneous melanoma cases. Whole-study findings and limits: More expanded clones were found, on average, in CD8+ than in CD4+ T cells.

Points on this clone: What it binds is unknown.

Profiled with immunoSEQ multiplex PCR; TCRdb holds only in-frame clones, not every one. The sample consists of tens of thousands of clones, nearly 90% of them appearing once. CDR3 length equals 14 residues. The germline gives CDR1 SNHLY, CDR2 FYNNEI. V shed 7 bases and J 4 bases; nucleotides not matched to a gene: 8. This sequence joins TRBV2 and TRBJ2-7; 9 nucleotides line up with TRBD1. The input for sequencing was CD4+ or CD8+ T cells sorted from blood, taken in a trial of the OX40 agonist ivuxolimab. This sequence was found in an adult with an advanced solid tumor such as melanoma, head and neck, liver or kidney cancer. CDR3 coding DNA: TGTGCCAGCATGTACTACAGGGGGCTTTACGAGCAGTACTTC. It encodes CASMYYRGLYEQYF.